The 7 T cell receptor beta chains below were found in one sample sequenced in a study of blood T cell repertoires in COVID-19. TCRdb's copy holds only in-frame clones and misses some; the assay was immunoSEQ multiplex PCR. Among about 320,000 clones, 70% to 90% were seen once, and the ten largest hold less than 6%. The sequenced sample consisted of PBMCs or T cells enriched from blood (not recorded which). Receptor source: a woman aged 25 to 39 who had recovered from COVID-19.

The chain carries TRBV19 and TRBJ2-1; TRBD2 matches 9 bases. This CDR3 has 12 amino acids. The germline V gene has CDR1 LNHDA and CDR2 SQIVND (reference sequence). V gave up 7 bases and J gave up 5 bases; unmatched junction bases: 0. As DNA, the CDR3 is TGTGCCAGTACTAGCGGGAACAATGAGCAGTTCTTC. As protein: CASTSGNNEQFF.

As DNA, the CDR3 is TGTGCCATCAGCCCAGGGGGAAGCAATCAGCCCCAGCATTTT. Its protein product is CAISPGGSNQPQHF. The chain is built from TRBV10-3 and TRBJ1-5; 7 bases align to TRBD1. Germline V gives CDR1 ENHRY, CDR2 SYGVKD. V trimming: 6 bases; J trimming: 1 base; junction bases outside the gene matches: 3. There are 14 residues in the CDR3.

CDR3 protein: CSAYNTEAFF. The DNA of the CDR3 is TGCAGCGCCTATAACACTGAAGCTTTCTTT. The chain links TRBV29-1 to TRBJ1-1; the D is unclear. The germline V gene has CDR1 SQVTM and CDR2 ANQGSEA. The length of the CDR3 is 10 residues. V shed 7 bases and J shed 2 bases, with 5 bases lying between them.

The J gene is TRBJ1-1, the V gene TRBV20-1, with 9 bases aligning to TRBD1. In germline, CDR1 is DFQATT, CDR2 SNEGSKA (reference sequence). V shed 3 bases, J shed 1 base, and the junction held 6 bases outside the gene matches. The CDR3 has 15 amino acids. For the CDR3, the DNA is TGCAGTGCTAGTGACGCGGGACAGGGGAACACTGAAGCTTTCTTT. It yields the protein CSASDAGQGNTEAFF.

Many counts were recorded for this clone. V and J are TRBV6-4 and TRBJ2-2, with 10 bases that match TRBD1. Germline V CDR1 and CDR2: MRHNA, SNTAGT. This CDR3 is 14 amino acids long. V was clipped by 4 bases and J by 4 bases; unmatched bases: 0. DNA of the CDR3: TGTGCCAGCAGTGGGACAGGGGGCACCGGGGAGCTGTTTTTT. This gives the protein CASSGTGGTGELFF.

J is TRBJ1-1 and V is TRBV6-4; unclear D gene. The CDR3 totals 12 residues. The V and J ends lost 11 bases and 5 bases respectively, with 15 bases between them. Germline V gene lookup returns CDR1 MRHNA and CDR2 SNTAGT. CDR3 sequence: CAPKGGPTEAFF. Here the CDR3 DNA reads TGTGCCCCCAAGGGAGGGCCAACTGAAGCTTTCTTT.

V usage is TRBV6-4 and J usage is TRBJ1-5, with a weak D call TRBD1 (6 bases). V was pared by 6 bases and J by 6 bases, with 18 bases between. The CDR3 is made up of 15 amino acids. Germline assignment: CDR1 MRHNA and CDR2 SNTAGT. In DNA form, the CDR3 reads TGTGCCAGCAGCCGAGAGCGGACAGTCCCTCAGCCCCAGCATTTT. Encoded protein: CASSRERTVPQPQHF.